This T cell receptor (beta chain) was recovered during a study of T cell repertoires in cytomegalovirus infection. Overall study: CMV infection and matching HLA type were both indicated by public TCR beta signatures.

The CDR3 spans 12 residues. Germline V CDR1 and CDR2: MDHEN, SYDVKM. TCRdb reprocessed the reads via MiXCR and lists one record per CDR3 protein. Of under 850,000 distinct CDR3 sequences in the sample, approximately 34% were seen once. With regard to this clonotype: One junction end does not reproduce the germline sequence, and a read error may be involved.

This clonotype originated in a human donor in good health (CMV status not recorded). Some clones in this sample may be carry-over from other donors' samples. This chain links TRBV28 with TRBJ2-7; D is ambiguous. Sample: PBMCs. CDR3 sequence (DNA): TGTGCCAGCAGTTTATCCTTCTACCAGCAGTACTTC. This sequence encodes CASSLSFYQQYF.